Shown below are 5 T cell receptor beta chains from a single sample sequenced in a study of cytomegalovirus exposure and HLA in healthy donors. Primers for the PCR totalled 60 Vbeta and 13 Jbeta. Using immunoSEQ multiplex PCR, the repertoire was profiled, and TCRdb retains in-frame clones only, with some absent. This table holds 150,000 to 200,000 clones, around 84% found once. The sequenced sample consisted of PBMCs. These receptors all come from a man in his late teens or twenties in good health and CMV-seropositive.

This rearrangement joins TRBV5-6 to TRBJ1-6; D not certain. This CDR3 has 17 amino acids. CDR1 is SGHDT, CDR2 YYEEEE, per germline. V lost 0 bases, J lost 0 bases, and 10 bases lay in between. The CDR3 here is CASSLAEGSSYNSPLHF. CDR3 sequence (DNA): TGTGCCAGCAGCTTGGCCGAGGGTAGCTCCTATAATTCACCCCTCCACTTT. Together with reference TRBV5-6 and TRBJ1-6, the CDR3 gives the full variable domain: DAGVTQSPTHLIKTRGQQVTLRCSPKSGHDTVSWYQQALGQGPQFIFQYYEEEERQRGNFPDRFSGHQFPNYSSELNVNALLLGDSALYLCASSLAEGSSYNSPLHFGNGTRLTVT.

V usage is TRBV6-5 and J usage is TRBJ1-1, with D hard to call. This CDR3 has 13 residues. V was pared by 0 bases and J by 7 bases, with 9 bases between. CDR1 and CDR2 (germline): MNHEY, SVGAGI. In DNA form, the CDR3 reads TGTGCCAGCAGTTACTCGCGGGAAATTGAAGCTTTCTTT. It codes for CASSYSREIEAFF.

The chain employs TRBV12-5 and TRBJ1-1, with D uncertain. This CDR3 has 15 amino acids. V was cut by 3 bases and J by 0 bases, with 11 bases left in between. CDR1 and CDR2 (germline): LGHNT, FRNRAP. This CDR3 reads CASGFRLGMNTEAFF. CDR3 nucleotides: TGTGCTAGTGGTTTCCGGCTCGGGATGAACACTGAAGCTTTCTTT.

This clone was recorded once. This sequence joins TRBV4-2 and TRBJ2-1, with TRBD2 identical over 7 bases. The CDR3 has 15 amino acids. The germline CDR1 and CDR2 sequences are LGHNA and YNFKEQ. V dropped 0 bases and J dropped 6; count of bases not matched to a gene: 5. The CDR3 DNA reads TGTGCCAGCAGCCAAGATCGACTAGCTGGCAATGAGCAGTTCTTC. Amino acids: CASSQDRLAGNEQFF.

The V and J genes are TRBV2 and TRBJ2-7; 8 bases match TRBD1. CDR3 length equals 14 residues. With 5 bases clipped from V and 2 bases from J, the junction kept 5 bases outside the gene matches. CDR1 SNHLY and CDR2 FYNNEI come from the germline V gene. DNA for the CDR3: TGTGCCAGCAGTAACCCGGGACAGGCCTACGAGCAGTACTTC. Encoded protein: CASSNPGQAYEQYF.